The rows below give T cell receptor beta chains drawn from one sample of a study of PD-L1 blockade in urothelial cancer. Using immunoSEQ multiplex PCR, the repertoire was profiled, and TCRdb retains in-frame clones only, with some absent. The sample carries over 45,000 clones, 70% to 90% recorded once. This material consisted of PBMCs, taken around atezolizumab (anti-PD-L1) treatment. These receptors came from a man aged 60 to 75 with urothelial cancer. Both conserved end residues are part of each CDR3. A D gene is named only where the DNA matches it firmly. Clone size appears in some rows only: once, few, many, or a class for an expanded clone.

abundance: -
d_gene: -
v_gene: TRBV5-6
j_gene: TRBJ1-2
CDR3nt: TGTGCCAGCAGCTTGGGTGGGGGGTCGAACTATGGCTACACCTTC
CDR3aa: CASSLGGGSNYGYTF

abundance: -
d_gene: -
v_gene: TRBV4-1
j_gene: TRBJ2-3
CDR3nt: TGCGCCAGCAGCCAAGGAGGCGGCACAGATACGCAGTATTTT
CDR3aa: CASSQGGGTDTQYF

abundance: -
d_gene: TRBD1
v_gene: TRBV7-9
j_gene: TRBJ1-1
CDR3nt: TGTGCCAGCAGCTTAGGGACAGGGCAGGGCGCTGAAGCTTTCTTT
CDR3aa: CASSLGTGQGAEAFF

abundance: -
d_gene: TRBD2
v_gene: TRBV5-4
j_gene: TRBJ2-6
CDR3nt: TGTGCCAGCCGCCGGGGGAGGGAGTCCGGGGCCAACGTCCTGACTTTC
CDR3aa: CASRRGRESGANVLTF

abundance: once
d_gene: TRBD1
v_gene: TRBV11-2
j_gene: TRBJ1-4
CDR3nt: TGTGCCAGCAGCTGGACAGGGGTAACTAATGAAAAACTGTTTTTT
CDR3aa: CASSWTGVTNEKLFF

abundance: -
d_gene: -
v_gene: TRBV27
j_gene: TRBJ1-1
CDR3nt: TGTGCCAGCAGTAGTAGGGGCGTGAACACTGAAGCTTTCTTT
CDR3aa: CASSSRGVNTEAFF

abundance: -
d_gene: TRBD1
v_gene: TRBV29-1
j_gene: TRBJ2-5
CDR3nt: TGCAGCGGCCGGGACAGGGTTCAAGAGACCCAGTACTTC
CDR3aa: CSGRDRVQETQYF

abundance: -
d_gene: -
v_gene: TRBV6-4
j_gene: TRBJ2-3
CDR3nt: TGTGCCAGCAGTTTATCATCGGGAGGCACAGATACGCAGTATTTT
CDR3aa: CASSLSSGGTDTQYF

abundance: -
d_gene: -
v_gene: TRBV9
j_gene: TRBJ2-4
CDR3nt: TGTGCCAGCAGCCCCCATGAGGTAAACATTCAGTACTTC
CDR3aa: CASSPHEVNIQYF

abundance: -
d_gene: -
v_gene: TRBV11-2
j_gene: TRBJ1-2
CDR3nt: TGTGCAAGCGGGGCCAGGGGCTATGGCTACACCTTC
CDR3aa: CASGARGYGYTF

abundance: -
d_gene: -
v_gene: TRBV5-1
j_gene: TRBJ1-2
CDR3nt: TGCGCCAGCAAGAGGGGGATTGAGGTGTATGGCTACACCTTC
CDR3aa: CASKRGIEVYGYTF

abundance: -
d_gene: TRBD1
v_gene: TRBV30
j_gene: TRBJ2-5
CDR3nt: TGTGCCTGGGGGACAGGCCCGGGTAGGAGTCAAGAGACCCAGTACTTC
CDR3aa: CAWGTGPGRSQETQYF

abundance: -
d_gene: -
v_gene: TRBV14
j_gene: TRBJ1-2
CDR3nt: TGTGCCAGCAGCCAAGATCGTCCGGGACTCTATGGCTACACCTTC
CDR3aa: CASSQDRPGLYGYTF

abundance: -
d_gene: -
v_gene: TRBV4-2
j_gene: TRBJ2-3
CDR3nt: TGTGCCAGCAGCCGACAGACGGGTTACACAGATACGCAGTATTTT
CDR3aa: CASSRQTGYTDTQYF

abundance: -
d_gene: TRBD1
v_gene: TRBV5-4
j_gene: TRBJ1-1
CDR3nt: TGTGCCAGCAGGCAAGACAGGGGGAACACTGAAGCTTTCTTT
CDR3aa: CASRQDRGNTEAFF

abundance: -
d_gene: -
v_gene: TRBV28
j_gene: TRBJ2-3
CDR3nt: TGTGCCAGCAGTCCCCAATCACAGGGATTGACAGATACGCAGTATTTT
CDR3aa: CASSPQSQGLTDTQYF

abundance: -
d_gene: -
v_gene: TRBV11-3
j_gene: TRBJ1-1
CDR3nt: TGTGCCAGCAGCTTGGGACACACGAACACTGAAGCTTTCTTT
CDR3aa: CASSLGHTNTEAFF

abundance: -
d_gene: TRBD2
v_gene: TRBV5-1
j_gene: TRBJ2-7
CDR3nt: TGCGCCAGCAGCTTGAACAGCGGGGGGATCTACGAGCAGTACTTC
CDR3aa: CASSLNSGGIYEQYF

abundance: -
d_gene: -
v_gene: TRBV18
j_gene: TRBJ1-6
CDR3nt: TGTGCCAGCTCACTCGGACAGTCCCCTGGATCACCCCTCCACTTT
CDR3aa: CASSLGQSPGSPLHF

abundance: once
d_gene: -
v_gene: TRBV5-1
j_gene: TRBJ2-3
CDR3nt: TGCGCCAGCAGCCCCCCAGTTGGAGGGGGCGGAGATACGCAGTATTTT
CDR3aa: CASSPPVGGGGDTQYF

abundance: once
d_gene: TRBD2
v_gene: TRBV2
j_gene: TRBJ2-3
CDR3nt: TGTGCCAGCAGACCCGGACTAGCGGGGAGCACAGATACGCAGTATTTT
CDR3aa: CASRPGLAGSTDTQYF

abundance: -
d_gene: -
v_gene: TRBV6-1
j_gene: TRBJ1-5
CDR3nt: TGTGCCAGCAGTGAAACCCCAGATTTGAATCAGCCCCAGCATTTT
CDR3aa: CASSETPDLNQPQHF

abundance: -
d_gene: TRBD1
v_gene: TRBV6-4
j_gene: TRBJ1-2
CDR3nt: TGTGCCAGCAGAGAGGACAGGGGAACCTATGGCTACACCTTC
CDR3aa: CASREDRGTYGYTF

abundance: -
d_gene: TRBD1
v_gene: TRBV6-1
j_gene: TRBJ2-3
CDR3nt: TGTGCCAGCAAGAGACAGGGGGCTACAGATACGCAGTATTTT
CDR3aa: CASKRQGATDTQYF

abundance: -
d_gene: -
v_gene: TRBV30
j_gene: TRBJ2-3
CDR3nt: TGTGCCTGGAGTGTTCCCTTAAAGGGGCGCACAGATACGCAGTATTTT
CDR3aa: CAWSVPLKGRTDTQYF

abundance: -
d_gene: -
v_gene: TRBV7-9
j_gene: TRBJ2-3
CDR3nt: TGTGCCAGCAGCTTCGCGGGGGCCAACACAGATACGCAGTATTTT
CDR3aa: CASSFAGANTDTQYF

abundance: -
d_gene: -
v_gene: TRBV5-1
j_gene: TRBJ1-1
CDR3nt: TGCGCCAGCAGCCCGCCAGGGAGGGCTGAAGCTTTCTTT
CDR3aa: CASSPPGRAEAFF

abundance: -
d_gene: TRBD1
v_gene: TRBV19
j_gene: TRBJ2-5
CDR3nt: TGTGCCAGTAGTAGCCGGGACAGGGTCGAGACCCAGTACTTC
CDR3aa: CASSSRDRVETQYF

abundance: -
d_gene: -
v_gene: TRBV11-3
j_gene: TRBJ1-5
CDR3nt: TGTGCCAGCAGCTTGGGGGCTGATCAGCCCCAGCATTTT
CDR3aa: CASSLGADQPQHF

abundance: once
d_gene: TRBD2
v_gene: TRBV7-3
j_gene: TRBJ2-1
CDR3nt: TGTGCCAGCAGCCCGTCGGGGGGTAGCTCCTACAATGAGCAGTTCTTC
CDR3aa: CASSPSGGSSYNEQFF

abundance: -
d_gene: -
v_gene: TRBV9
j_gene: TRBJ1-4
CDR3nt: TGTGCCAGCAGCGCGCAGAACAATGAAAAACTGTTTTTT
CDR3aa: CASSAQNNEKLFF

abundance: -
d_gene: -
v_gene: TRBV6-6
j_gene: TRBJ1-3
CDR3nt: TGTGCCAGCAGTTACGAGGAGGTTGGAAACACCATATATTTT
CDR3aa: CASSYEEVGNTIYF

abundance: -
d_gene: TRBD2
v_gene: TRBV19
j_gene: TRBJ2-5
CDR3nt: TGTGCCAGTAGTGCCCCCGGGAGGCGGGGGGAGACCCAGTACTTC
CDR3aa: CASSAPGRRGETQYF

abundance: -
d_gene: -
v_gene: TRBV11-2
j_gene: TRBJ1-4
CDR3nt: TGTGCCAGCAGCCAGCCAGGCTATGAAAAACTGTTTTTT
CDR3aa: CASSQPGYEKLFF

abundance: -
d_gene: TRBD2
v_gene: TRBV15
j_gene: TRBJ2-7
CDR3nt: TGTGCCACCAGCAGAGATAGACTAGCGGGGGCCTACGAGCAGTACTTC
CDR3aa: CATSRDRLAGAYEQYF

abundance: -
d_gene: TRBD1
v_gene: TRBV6-5
j_gene: TRBJ2-7
CDR3nt: TGTGCCAGCAGTTATTACGACAGGGCCGCCTACGAGCAGTACTTC
CDR3aa: CASSYYDRAAYEQYF

abundance: -
d_gene: TRBD1
v_gene: TRBV10-2
j_gene: TRBJ1-2
CDR3nt: TGCGCCAGCAGTCCCCCGTCGGGGACAGGGGCCGGCTACACCTTC
CDR3aa: CASSPPSGTGAGYTF

abundance: -
d_gene: -
v_gene: TRBV7-6
j_gene: TRBJ1-4
CDR3nt: TGTGCCAGCAGCTTGGGCAGTTCAACTAATGAAAAACTGTTTTTT
CDR3aa: CASSLGSSTNEKLFF

abundance: -
d_gene: -
v_gene: TRBV5-5
j_gene: TRBJ1-2
CDR3nt: TGTGCCAGCAGCTTGGCACCGGACTTAGGGTACGGCTACACCTTC
CDR3aa: CASSLAPDLGYGYTF

abundance: -
d_gene: -
v_gene: TRBV19
j_gene: TRBJ2-1
CDR3nt: TGTGCCACCCGAGGACAGGGAGGGTTTTTATCCTACAATGAGCAGTTCTTC
CDR3aa: CATRGQGGFLSYNEQFF

abundance: -
d_gene: -
v_gene: TRBV15
j_gene: TRBJ2-3
CDR3nt: TGTGCCACCAGCAAAGAGCCTTCTTTCGCGCTAGCTTTGGGCACAGATACGCAGTATTTT
CDR3aa: CATSKEPSFALALGTDTQYF

abundance: once
d_gene: -
v_gene: TRBV5-1
j_gene: TRBJ2-3
CDR3nt: TGCGCCAGCAGCCGGTCTAGCGCAGGAGATACGCAGTATTTT
CDR3aa: CASSRSSAGDTQYF

abundance: -
d_gene: TRBD2
v_gene: TRBV6-5
j_gene: TRBJ2-5
CDR3nt: TGTGCCAGCAGTGGGACTAGCGGGGGAGAGACCCAGTACTTC
CDR3aa: CASSGTSGGETQYF

abundance: -
d_gene: -
v_gene: TRBV11-3
j_gene: TRBJ1-1
CDR3nt: TGTGCCAGCAGCTTACTAAAAGCCCAGAACACTGAAGCTTTCTTT
CDR3aa: CASSLLKAQNTEAFF

abundance: few
d_gene: -
v_gene: TRBV19
j_gene: TRBJ1-2
CDR3nt: TGTGCCAGTAGGGCGGGGTGGGCGTCCGGCTACACCTTC
CDR3aa: CASRAGWASGYTF

abundance: -
d_gene: TRBD1
v_gene: TRBV7-9
j_gene: TRBJ2-7
CDR3nt: TGTGCCAGCAGCCCGGGACAGGGCCTCTACGAGCAGTACTTC
CDR3aa: CASSPGQGLYEQYF

abundance: -
d_gene: TRBD1
v_gene: TRBV5-4
j_gene: TRBJ2-1
CDR3nt: TGTGCCAGCAGCTCGGGGGACAGGGGGAATGAGCAGTTCTTC
CDR3aa: CASSSGDRGNEQFF

abundance: few
d_gene: -
v_gene: TRBV7-3
j_gene: TRBJ2-3
CDR3nt: TGTGCCAGCAGCTTAACGTATGAGCGCACAGATACGCAGTATTTT
CDR3aa: CASSLTYERTDTQYF

abundance: -
d_gene: -
v_gene: TRBV29-1
j_gene: TRBJ2-1
CDR3nt: TGCAGCGTTGAGGACTCCAAAAACTACAATGAGCAGTTCTTC
CDR3aa: CSVEDSKNYNEQFF

abundance: -
d_gene: TRBD2
v_gene: TRBV5-1
j_gene: TRBJ2-5
CDR3nt: TGCGCCAGCAGCTTGCCCCACAGCGGGGGGGCCACAGAGACCCAGTACTTC
CDR3aa: CASSLPHSGGATETQYF

abundance: -
d_gene: TRBD2
v_gene: TRBV18
j_gene: TRBJ2-6
CDR3nt: TGTGCCAGCTCACCAGGGACTAGCGGAGTACCTGGGGCCAACGTCCTGACTTTC
CDR3aa: CASSPGTSGVPGANVLTF

abundance: -
d_gene: TRBD1
v_gene: TRBV27
j_gene: TRBJ1-1
CDR3nt: TGTGCCAGCAGTTTATTCTATACCACGGGACAGTACATGAACACTGAAGCTTTCTTT
CDR3aa: CASSLFYTTGQYMNTEAFF

abundance: -
d_gene: -
v_gene: TRBV2
j_gene: TRBJ2-7
CDR3nt: TGTGCCAGCAGTGATCGGCCAGGGGATTCCGAGCAGTACTTC
CDR3aa: CASSDRPGDSEQYF

abundance: few
d_gene: TRBD1
v_gene: TRBV7-2
j_gene: TRBJ1-5
CDR3nt: TGTGCCAGCAGCCCGACAGGGGCCCATCAGCCCCAGCATTTT
CDR3aa: CASSPTGAHQPQHF

abundance: once
d_gene: TRBD1
v_gene: TRBV5-1
j_gene: TRBJ1-1
CDR3nt: TGCGCCAGCACCCGGGACAGACAGAACACTGAAGCTTTCTTT
CDR3aa: CASTRDRQNTEAFF

abundance: -
d_gene: TRBD1
v_gene: TRBV5-4
j_gene: TRBJ1-1
CDR3nt: TGTGCCAGCAGCTCAGCGCGCGGGACAGCAGACAACACTGAAGCTTTCTTT
CDR3aa: CASSSARGTADNTEAFF